The clone carrying this T cell receptor (beta chain) showed up many times. Its antigen is currently unknown. This specimen belongs to a study of T cells in Graves' hyperthyroidism and ophthalmopathy. Study observations and caveats: In the blood, most expanded thyroid clonotypes above 0.001 appeared as well.

Trimming stripped 5 bases from V and 2 bases from J, with 9 bases between. The CDR3 has 13 residues. The germline CDR1 and CDR2 sequences are MNHNS and SASEGT. Amplification of TCR beta CDR3 regions used RNA as the template. The HTBI set primed first-round TCR CDR3 RT-PCR. TCRdb used MiXCR to reprocess the multiplex PCR reads, holding one entry per CDR3 protein. The repertoire holds under 350,000 distinct CDR3 sequences, with around a fifth as singletons. The J gene is TRBJ1-1, the V gene TRBV6-1; D is unclear. The sample comprised blood. This TCR was sampled from a woman in her 50s with Graves' hyperthyroidism. Here the CDR3 reads CASSWTVNTEAFF. The CDR3 nucleotides read TGTGCCAGCAGTTGGACGGTTAACACTGAAGCTTTCTTT.